These 2 T cell receptor beta chains came from one sample sequenced in a study of OX40 agonist ivuxolimab in advanced cancers. Clones were sequenced by immunoSEQ multiplex PCR, and TCRdb holds only the in-frame ones, with some missing. Among some 81,000 clones listed, 87% were seen once. The source material was CD4+ or CD8+ T cells sorted from blood, sampled in a trial of the OX40 agonist ivuxolimab. All receptors derive from an adult with an advanced solid tumor such as melanoma, head and neck, liver or kidney cancer.

The chain joins TRBV28 to TRBJ2-5; D uncertain. The CDR3 is 14 residues long. Germline V lookup: CDR1 MDHEN, CDR2 SYDVKM. Deletions cut 3 bases from V and 2 bases from J, with 10 bases between. CDR3 region: CASSFRLPQETQYF. In DNA, the CDR3 is TGTGCCAGCAGTTTTCGACTCCCACAAGAGACCCAGTACTTC.

This chain links TRBV7-6 with TRBJ2-1; 12 bases fit TRBD2. The trim removed 4 bases at V and 6 bases at J, leaving 7 bases unmatched. CDR1 SGHVS and CDR2 FNYEAQ come from the germline V gene. The CDR3 is 16 amino acids. The CDR3 DNA is TGTGCCAGCAGCTCCGTACTAGCGGGGGGAACCAATGAGCAGTTCTTC. It is translated as CASSSVLAGGTNEQFF.